This TCR beta chain came from a study of blood T cell repertoires in COVID-19 (dated by TCRdb to the early 2020s). A note on the overall study: Samples from collaborators originated in the United States, Italy and Spain and spanned both the acute and convalescent phases of COVID-19. The prospective study material was composed of cDNA or gDNA derived from T cells, B-cell-depleted T cells, or PBMCs. Subjects who had been exposed to COVID-19, were actively infected with it, or had recovered from it provided the deeply sampled blood TCRbeta repertoires that made up the dataset. The samples were drawn from two sources: the first 160 participants of the ongoing ImmuneRACE study, and fewer than 1,500 subjects contributed by 6 global collaborators. Where available, HLA class I and class II types were taken from metadata supplied by the sample provider and were not determined by assay-based typing. The sample metadata nearly always contained a de-identified subject ID, COVID-19 status, age in years and sex. The repertoires were released in a freely available public database meant as a resource for research on the immune response to SARS-CoV-2. Study-level results and caveats: Clinical and demographic metadata were provided uncurated, with the amount varying by source and participant.

The CDR3 covers 12 residues, taking in both the cysteine and the phenylalanine. Only the CDR3 part of the read is kept: 36 bases, read in frame from the first base. Taken from the germline V gene (reference sequence), the CDR1 and CDR2 loops are MNHEY and SMNVEV. V is shortened by 6 bases, J by 2 bases, and the region joining them spans 6 bases. Each collaborating institution followed its own protocols to collect whole blood in K2EDTA tubes. Collaborator samples were shipped for TCRbeta analysis as frozen whole blood, isolated PBMCs, or DNA extracted from either sample type. Concerning this clone: What this receptor recognizes is not known. Nothing much larger sits one base from this clone, and base qualities are not available.

The immunoSEQ Assay, a bias-controlled multiplex PCR, was used to amplify TCRbeta CDR3 regions from genomic DNA. Regarding the original processing steps: Nucleated cell counts per sample were estimated from amplification of reference gene primers within the assay. To quantify the absolute abundance of each unique TCRbeta CDR3 rearrangement, sequence reads were collapsed and filtered. For each sample, productive Simpson clonality was calculated as the square root of Simpson's diversity index over productive rearrangements. Drawn from immuneACCESS, this table holds only the in-frame rearrangements with V and J called that TCRdb kept. Clones are partly lost; checked studies trace under half to an unresolved V gene and leave the rest unexplained. The V and J calls and clone size come from that table; D and trimming were worked out from the DNA. Present in this sample are over 75,000 clones, about 88% of which were seen just once. Clones ranked in the top ten supply approximately 5.2% of the sample.

Recombination linked TRBV27 to TRBJ2-3, with no D gene named confidently. The sequence derives from a woman of 80 years or more with active COVID-19. Sequencing was done on a sample of peripheral blood. In nucleotides, the sequence is TGTGCCAGCAGAACGGTCACAGATACGCAGTATTTT. The encoded protein is CASRTVTDTQYF.